A selection of T cell receptor beta chains follows, all from one sample in a study of identical twins. TCRdb called the 5' RACE reads again in MiXCR, with one record for every CDR3 protein. Of some 1,700,000 distinct CDR3 sequences listed, around 33% are singletons. Specimen: cord blood. These receptor sequences come from a newborn girl in good health. Each CDR3 is given with its conserved first and last residue. The D gene is left open where the match is weak. Size is omitted from some rows. Given values are once, few, many or a class for expanded clones.

J gene | V gene | D gene | clone size | CDR3 DNA | CDR3 protein
TRBJ1-4 | TRBV7-9 | - | - | TGTACCAGCAGCTCGGCCTATAATGAAAAACTGTTTTTT | CTSSSAYNEKLFF
TRBJ2-2 | TRBV5-6 | - | few | TGTGCCAGCAGCTTGGTAGAGCGTTGGACCGGGGAGCTGTTTTTT | CASSLVERWTGELFF
TRBJ1-2 | TRBV10-1 | - | few | TGCGCCAGCAGTGAGTGCGGGGATGGCAGGGCCTATGGCTACACCTTC | CASSECGDGRAYGYTF
TRBJ2-7 | TRBV20-1 | - | - | TGCAGTGCTGATGATGGACACTACGAGCAGTACTTC | CSADDGHYEQYF
TRBJ1-1 | TRBV20-1 | - | - | TGCAGTGAAACGGGACTCACGAACACTGAAGCTTTCTTT | CSETGLTNTEAFF
TRBJ2-2 | TRBV4-2 | - | - | TGTGCCAGCAGCCAGCGACTAGGCCTGAGCGGGGAGCTGTTTTTT | CASSQRLGLSGELFF
TRBJ2-4 | TRBV20-1 | - | - | TGCAGTGCCCAAAATCTAGCAGCCAAAAACATTCAGTACTTC | CSAQNLAAKNIQYF
TRBJ1-2 | TRBV5-1 | - | - | TGCGCCAGCAGCTTGGGGGCCGTGCAGGCGGGCTATGGCTACACCTTC | CASSLGAVQAGYGYTF
TRBJ1-4 | TRBV6-1 | - | - | TGTGCCAGCAGTGAAGCGACAACAACTAATGAAAAACTGTTTTTT | CASSEATTTNEKLFF
TRBJ2-5 | TRBV5-1 | - | few | TGCGCCAGCAGCTTCAGGGTGGAGCAAGAGACCCAGTACTTC | CASSFRVEQETQYF
TRBJ1-1 | TRBV11-3 | - | once | TGTGCCAGCAGCCCCCGCCCGACGGATGAAGCTTTCTTT | CASSPRPTDEAFF
TRBJ2-3 | TRBV10-3 | - | - | TGTGCCATCAGGAGACTCTCCACAGATACGCAGTATTTT | CAIRRLSTDTQYF
TRBJ1-5 | TRBV5-1 | - | - | TGCGCCAGCAGCTTGGACGGCGCGGTCAGCAATCAGCCCCAGCATTTT | CASSLDGAVSNQPQHF
TRBJ2-7 | TRBV12-3/TRBV12-4 | - | many | TGTGCCAGCAGTTTAGAGGGAGGTGTGTACGAGCAGTACTTC | CASSLEGGVYEQYF
TRBJ1-2 | TRBV18 | - | many | TGTGCCAGCAGCCAAGGACAAAACTATGGCTACACCTTC | CASSQGQNYGYTF
TRBJ1-4 | TRBV4-1 | TRBD1 | - | TGCGCCAGCAGCCTCGAGAGAGATAAGGGGAAGGGAAGAAAAGGGGGCCCGCCGGGCGAAAAACTGTTTTTT | CASSLERDKGKGRKGGPPGEKLFF
TRBJ2-1 | TRBV7-2 | TRBD2 | - | TGTGCCAGCAGCATAGCGGGACCCATGAATGAGCAGTTCTTC | CASSIAGPMNEQFF
TRBJ1-2 | TRBV27 | - | - | TGTGCCAGCAGTTTATCGGGCAACAGGGCCAACTATGGCTACACCTTC | CASSLSGNRANYGYTF
TRBJ2-1 | TRBV5-1 | TRBD1 | once | TGCGCCAGCAGCTTGCGTCGGGACAGGGGTAGCAATGAGCAGTTCTTC | CASSLRRDRGSNEQFF
TRBJ2-3 | TRBV9 | TRBD2 | - | TGTGCCAGCAGCGCCTCCGTACTAGCGTATAGCATAGATACGCAGTATTTT | CASSASVLAYSIDTQYF
TRBJ1-2 | TRBV29-1 | - | many | TGCAGCGTAATCGGGACACTGGACGGCTATGGCTACACCTTC | CSVIGTLDGYGYTF
TRBJ2-7 | TRBV5-1 | - | - | TGCGCCAGCAGCTTGCCAAACTACTCCTACGAGCAGTACTTC | CASSLPNYSYEQYF
TRBJ1-2 | TRBV29-1 | TRBD1 | few | TGCAGCGTTGAAGAGCGGCAGGGGGGTTATGGCTACACCTTC | CSVEERQGGYGYTF
TRBJ2-5 | TRBV6-2/TRBV6-3 | TRBD1 | - | TGTGCCAGCAGTTACGTGGCCGGGACAGGAGATGAGCAGTACTTC | CASSYVAGTGDEQYF
TRBJ2-3 | TRBV28 | - | few | TGTGCCAGCGCGGACAGCACAGATACGCAGTATTTT | CASADSTDTQYF
TRBJ1-6 | TRBV27 | TRBD1 | few | TGTGCCAGCAGTTTAAGACAGGGCAAGGCCTCCTATAATTCACCCCTCCACTTT | CASSLRQGKASYNSPLHF
TRBJ2-7 | TRBV5-1 | - | - | TGCGCCAGCAGCTTGGTACCCGGGACGCCCTTCTACGAGCAGTACTTC | CASSLVPGTPFYEQYF
TRBJ1-1 | TRBV7-9 | - | - | TGTGCCAGCAGCTTAATCGGCAGGGCCAAGAACACTGAAGCTTTCTTT | CASSLIGRAKNTEAFF
TRBJ2-7 | TRBV27 | - | - | TGTGCCAGCGGGCTCACAGGCACCTACGAGCAGTACTTC | CASGLTGTYEQYF
TRBJ2-1 | TRBV27 | TRBD2 | - | TGTGCCAGCAGTTTGATAGCGGGGGGCCGGGAAGAGACCCAGTTCTTC | CASSLIAGGREETQFF
TRBJ1-6 | TRBV5-1 | TRBD1 | - | TGCGCCAGCAGAGGACGGACAGGTCAGGATAATTCACCCCTCCACTTT | CASRGRTGQDNSPLHF
TRBJ1-1 | TRBV7-9 | - | - | TGTGCCAGCAGGCTCAGGGGAGTTGACACTGAAGCTTTCTTT | CASRLRGVDTEAFF
TRBJ1-1 | TRBV7-2 | - | - | TGTGCCGGCAGATTTAATGCGGGCTTTTCGAACACTGAAGCTTTCTTT | CAGRFNAGFSNTEAFF
TRBJ2-1 | TRBV20-1 | - | few | TGCAGTGCTAGCCCCGTTGGAGTGAGGAGTGAGCAGTTCTTC | CSASPVGVRSEQFF
TRBJ2-4 | TRBV11-2 | - | - | TGTGCCAGCAGCTTAGTACCCAACAGAGAAGGGATTCAGTACTTC | CASSLVPNREGIQYF
TRBJ1-1 | TRBV20-1 | - | - | TGCAGTGCTAGATGGGGCGGCGTGAACACTGAAGCTTTCTTT | CSARWGGVNTEAFF
TRBJ2-4 | TRBV20-1 | TRBD2 | - | TGCAGTGCTGGGAATAGCGGGAGGGCTGCCAAAAACATTCAGTACTTC | CSAGNSGRAAKNIQYF
TRBJ1-1 | TRBV27 | - | - | TGTGCCAGCAGTTCTCCCGCGCTAGGTCCGGGGACTGAAGCTTTCTTT | CASSSPALGPGTEAFF
TRBJ2-3 | TRBV27 | - | few | TGTGCCAGCAGTTTATGGAGGGCAGATACGCAGTATTTT | CASSLWRADTQYF
TRBJ1-3 | TRBV3-1 | - | - | TGTGCCAGCAGCCAGTACACGTACTCTGGATGGGCCATATATTTT | CASSQYTYSGWAIYF
TRBJ2-2 | TRBV20-1 | - | - | TGCAGTGCTAGTAGTAGTCGCGCGAACACCGGGGAGCTGTTTTTT | CSASSSRANTGELFF
TRBJ2-3 | TRBV28 | - | - | TGTGCCAGCACCACGACAGGAGATACGCAGTATTTT | CASTTTGDTQYF
TRBJ1-2 | TRBV25-1 | - | few | TGTGCCAGCAGTGAGGGGTGGCGTTTGTATGGCTACACCTTC | CASSEGWRLYGYTF
TRBJ2-3 | TRBV10-3 | - | few | TGTGCCATCAGTGGTAGGCTAGTGCCGGATACGCAGTATTTT | CAISGRLVPDTQYF
TRBJ2-5 | TRBV7-2 | TRBD2 | few | TGTGCCAGCAGCTTAGCGCTAGCGGGAGGGCTGGAGAAGACCCAGTACTTC | CASSLALAGGLEKTQYF
TRBJ1-3 | TRBV7-9 | - | - | TGTGCCAGCCGGGAAGGGCTTGGAAACACCATATATTTT | CASREGLGNTIYF
TRBJ2-1 | TRBV12-3/TRBV12-4 | TRBD1 | - | TGTGCCAGCAGTTTCCTTGACAGGGGGGGAGCTGAGCAGTTCTTC | CASSFLDRGGAEQFF
TRBJ2-5 | TRBV13 | TRBD1 | few | TGTGCCAGCAGCTTTTACAGGGGGGTTGAGAAGACCCAGTACTTC | CASSFYRGVEKTQYF
TRBJ1-5 | TRBV27 | - | - | TGTGCCAGCTCCTCGCAAAAGAGGGATCAGCCCCAGCATTTT | CASSSQKRDQPQHF
TRBJ2-5 | TRBV7-2 | TRBD2 | - | TGTGCCAGCAGCTTAGCCCACAGACTAGCGGGGGGGAGGGAGCAGTACTTC | CASSLAHRLAGGREQYF
TRBJ2-3 | TRBV12-3/TRBV12-4 | - | - | TGTGCCAGCAGTTTTGAGGGACGGATCACAGATACGCAGTATTTT | CASSFEGRITDTQYF
TRBJ1-1 | TRBV10-3 | TRBD1 | - | TGTGCCATCAGTGGACAGGGTCGGGAGACTGAAGCTTTCTTT | CAISGQGRETEAFF